This TCR beta chain was recorded in a study of control samples from healthy donors and cancer patients. The assay was immunoSEQ multiplex PCR, and TCRdb's table has in-frame clones only and misses some. The table includes more than 120,000 clones, 91% detected once. The germline V gene has CDR1 MNHEY and CDR2 SMNVEV (reference sequence). The CDR3 contains 15 residues. V was clipped by 6 bases and J by 2 bases; unmatched bases: 10. Sequences were obtained from blood. This TCR came from a man aged 25 to 40 in good health. The chain carries TRBV27 and TRBJ2-7, with TRBD2 matching 7 bases. CDR3 residues: CASRSLAGETYEQYF. CDR3 bases: TGTGCCAGCAGATCCCTTGCGGGGGAAACCTACGAGCAGTACTTC.